The source of this TCR beta chain is a study of control samples from healthy donors and cancer patients. Libraries were prepared by immunoSEQ multiplex PCR; TCRdb keeps only in-frame clonotypes and omits some of them. The sample holds about 72,000 clones, 85% to 95% seen once. CDR3 length: 16 amino acids. V lost 8 bases and J lost 0, with 19 bases in between. Per germline, CDR1 MDHEN and CDR2 SYDVKM. This clone showed up just once. V is TRBV28 and J is TRBJ1-1, with D possibly matching TRBD1 (6 bases). The TCR sequence derives from a woman aged 55-69 years in good health. The sequenced material came from blood. This chain's CDR3 is CASSGHWRALNTEAFF. The CDR3 nucleotides read TGTGCCAGCTCGGGACATTGGAGAGCTTTGAACACTGAAGCTTTCTTT.